This is a list of T cell receptor beta chains from one sample in a study of blood T cell repertoires in COVID-19. TCRdb keeps only in-frame clones here, not all; method: immunoSEQ multiplex PCR. The profile shows about 70,000 clones, 60% to 80% of them singletons. The specimen was peripheral blood. Receptor source: a woman aged 60-75 years with acute or convalescent COVID-19. CDR3s include the opening cysteine and the closing phenylalanine or tryptophan. A D gene is named only where the DNA matches it firmly. The listing skips clone size in some rows; elsewhere it reads once, few, many or a size class.

j_call v_call clone_size d_call cdr3_aa cdr3_nt
TRBJ2-5 TRBV5-6 - - CASRPGQRVETQYF TGTGCCAGCAGACCGGGACAGCGGGTGGAGACCCAGTACTTC
TRBJ2-1 TRBV7-8 - - CASSFVAGAAIYYNEQFF TGTGCCAGCAGCTTCGTTGCGGGGGCCGCTATCTACTACAATGAGCAGTTCTTC
TRBJ2-7 TRBV7-2 - TRBD1 CASSRDRGSYEQYF TGTGCCAGCAGCCGGGACAGGGGATCCTACGAGCAGTACTTC
TRBJ1-1 TRBV9 - TRBD1 CASSSGQGVEAFF TGTGCCAGCAGCTCCGGACAGGGTGTTGAAGCTTTCTTT
TRBJ2-7 TRBV29-1 - - CSVETGRGYEQYF TGCAGCGTTGAAACGGGCCGGGGCTACGAGCAGTACTTC
TRBJ2-3 TRBV5-4 - - CASSLAKVADTQYF TGTGCCAGCAGCCTAGCGAAGGTTGCAGATACGCAGTATTTT
TRBJ2-3 TRBV19 - TRBD1 CASRKTGSTDTQYF TGTGCCAGTAGGAAGACAGGGAGCACAGATACGCAGTATTTT
TRBJ2-1 TRBV5-8 - TRBD2 CASSLAAGLAGGPGYNEQFF TGTGCCAGCAGCTTGGCCGCCGGACTAGCGGGGGGGCCTGGGTACAATGAGCAGTTCTTC
TRBJ2-1 TRBV7-9 - TRBD2 CASSFRLAGSNEQFF TGTGCCAGCAGCTTCCGACTAGCGGGGTCCAATGAGCAGTTCTTC
TRBJ2-3 TRBV5-4 once - CASSAPGSSTDTQYF TGTGCCAGCAGCGCGCCAGGGTCTAGCACAGATACGCAGTATTTT
TRBJ2-2 TRBV28 - - CASQGGTGELFF TGTGCCAGCCAGGGGGGTACCGGGGAGCTGTTTTTT
TRBJ1-4 TRBV19 - TRBD1 CASSGRQGAHEKLFF TGTGCCAGTAGTGGGAGACAGGGGGCCCATGAAAAACTGTTTTTT
TRBJ1-6 TRBV6-5 once TRBD1 CASRDRVDNSPLHF TGTGCCAGCCGGGACAGGGTTGATAATTCACCCCTCCACTTT
TRBJ1-1 TRBV7-9 - - CASSLGGTGEAFF TGTGCCAGCAGCTTAGGAGGCACTGGGGAAGCTTTCTTT
TRBJ2-7 TRBV15 - TRBD1 CATSRDGTGSYEQYF TGTGCCACCAGCAGAGATGGGACAGGTTCCTACGAGCAGTACTTC
TRBJ1-2 TRBV5-6 - - CASSPTEVGLRYYGYTF TGTGCCAGCAGCCCGACCGAGGTCGGCCTTCGGTACTATGGCTACACCTTC
TRBJ2-2 TRBV11-3 - TRBD1 CASSLGQGWTGELFF TGTGCCAGCAGCTTAGGACAGGGATGGACCGGGGAGCTGTTTTTT
TRBJ1-2 TRBV25-1 - TRBD1 CASSEYTGVDGYTF TGTGCCAGCAGTGAATACACAGGGGTGGACGGCTACACCTTC
TRBJ1-1 TRBV6-5 - - CASSYQGPRTEAFF TGTGCCAGCAGTTACCAGGGGCCGCGCACTGAAGCTTTCTTT
TRBJ2-7 TRBV2 once TRBD1 CASSEASGTDYEQYF TGTGCCAGCAGTGAAGCGTCGGGGACAGACTACGAGCAGTACTTC
TRBJ1-1 TRBV9 - - CASSVERATEAFF TGTGCCAGCAGCGTAGAGAGGGCCACTGAAGCTTTCTTT
TRBJ2-1 TRBV19 few - CASKGLAPNNEQFF TGTGCCAGTAAGGGGCTAGCGCCTAACAATGAGCAGTTCTTC
TRBJ1-3 TRBV4-1 - TRBD1 CASSQTTGTGVYTIYF TGCGCCAGCAGCCAGACAACCGGGACAGGGGTTTACACCATATATTTT
TRBJ2-7 TRBV4-2 - TRBD1 CASSQEDRAGEQYF TGTGCCAGCAGCCAAGAAGACAGGGCGGGCGAGCAGTACTTC
TRBJ2-3 TRBV5-1 - - CASSFFRGAYTDTQYF TGCGCCAGCAGCTTTTTCCGGGGGGCCTACACAGATACGCAGTATTTT
TRBJ2-2 TRBV7-6 - TRBD1 CASSDTTGVYTGELFF TGTGCCAGCAGCGACACGACAGGGGTCTACACCGGGGAGCTGTTTTTT
TRBJ1-3 TRBV6-5 once - CASMRASLANTIYF TGTGCCAGCATGAGGGCCTCACTCGCAAACACCATATATTTT
TRBJ1-2 TRBV10-3 - TRBD1 CAISASTGIGYGYTF TGTGCCATCAGTGCATCGACAGGGATCGGCTATGGCTACACCTTC
TRBJ1-2 TRBV18 - TRBD1 CASSPSRTGWNYGYTF TGTGCCAGCTCACCTTCAAGGACAGGGTGGAACTATGGCTACACCTTC
TRBJ2-3 TRBV7-9 - - CASAPVDTQYF TGTGCCAGCGCCCCAGTAGATACGCAGTATTTT